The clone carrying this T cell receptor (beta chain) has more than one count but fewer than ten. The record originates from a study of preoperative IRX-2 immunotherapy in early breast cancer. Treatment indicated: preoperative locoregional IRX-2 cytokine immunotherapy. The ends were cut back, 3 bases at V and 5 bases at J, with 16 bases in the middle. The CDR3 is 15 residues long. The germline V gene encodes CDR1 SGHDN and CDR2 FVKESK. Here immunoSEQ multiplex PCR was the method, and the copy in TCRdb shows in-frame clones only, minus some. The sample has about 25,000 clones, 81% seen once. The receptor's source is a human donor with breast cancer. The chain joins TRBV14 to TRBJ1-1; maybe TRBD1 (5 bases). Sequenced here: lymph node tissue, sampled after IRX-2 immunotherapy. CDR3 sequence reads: CASSQSGRGRTEAFF. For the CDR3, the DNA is TGTGCCAGCAGCCAGTCGGGACGTGGGAGGACTGAAGCTTTCTTT.